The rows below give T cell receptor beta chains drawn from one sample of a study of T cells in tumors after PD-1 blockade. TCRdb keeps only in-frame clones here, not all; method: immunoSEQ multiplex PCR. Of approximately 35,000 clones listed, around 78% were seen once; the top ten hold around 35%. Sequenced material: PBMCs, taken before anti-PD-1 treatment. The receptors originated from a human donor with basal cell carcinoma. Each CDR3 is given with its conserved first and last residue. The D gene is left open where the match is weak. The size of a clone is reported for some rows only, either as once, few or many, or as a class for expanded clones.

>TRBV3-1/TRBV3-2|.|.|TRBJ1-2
TGTGCCAGCAGCCAAAAATCGGCAGGGGAGCACTATGGCTACACCTTC
CASSQKSAGEHYGYTF
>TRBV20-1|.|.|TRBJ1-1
TGCAGTCCTATGGGGGGCACTGAAGCTTTCTTT
CSPMGGTEAFF
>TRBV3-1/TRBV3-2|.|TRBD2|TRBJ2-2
TGTGCCAGCAGCCCAGCGGGAGCGAACACCGGGGAGCTGTTTTTT
CASSPAGANTGELFF
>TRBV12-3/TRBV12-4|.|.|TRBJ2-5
TGTGCCTCTACCTCGTTCTTCAAGACCCAGTACTTC
CASTSFFKTQYF
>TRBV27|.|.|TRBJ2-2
TGTGCCAGCACCCACACCGGGGAGCTGTTTTTT
CASTHTGELFF
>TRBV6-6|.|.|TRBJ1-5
TGTGCCAGCACTCTTCTCAAGGGCGTCAGCAATCAGCCCCAGCATTTT
CASTLLKGVSNQPQHF
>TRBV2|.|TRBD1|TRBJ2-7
TGTGCCAGCAGTGAATGGGGACAGGCTGGCGAGCAGTACTTC
CASSEWGQAGEQYF
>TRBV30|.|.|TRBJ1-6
TGTGCCTGGGCACGGGGGGACCTGTTCTATAATTCACCCCTCCACTTT
CAWARGDLFYNSPLHF
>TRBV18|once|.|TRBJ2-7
TGTGCCAGCTCACCCTACAGGGACGAGCAGTACTTC
CASSPYRDEQYF
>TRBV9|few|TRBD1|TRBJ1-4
TGTGCCAGCAGCGTAGAGTCAGGGGGCTGGGAAAAACTGTTTTTT
CASSVESGGWEKLFF
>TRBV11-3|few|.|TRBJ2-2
TGTGCCAGCAGCCCCCTAAGGGGAAACACCGGGGAGCTGTTTTTT
CASSPLRGNTGELFF
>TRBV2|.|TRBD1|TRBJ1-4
TGTGCCAGCAGGGACGGGACAGGACCTAATGAAAAACTGTTTTTT
CASRDGTGPNEKLFF
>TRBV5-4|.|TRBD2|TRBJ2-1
TGTGCCAGCAGCATCGGACTAGCGGGAGCTTTTGAGCAGTTCTTC
CASSIGLAGAFEQFF
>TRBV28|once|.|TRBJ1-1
TGTGCCAGCAGTTTATCCCAGGGATTGGGCTCCTGGAACACTGAAGCTTTCTTT
CASSLSQGLGSWNTEAFF
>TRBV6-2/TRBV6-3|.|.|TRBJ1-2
TGTGCCAGCAGTTTCTACGGGGACGGTAGCTATGGCTACACCTTC
CASSFYGDGSYGYTF
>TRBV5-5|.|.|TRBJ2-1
TGTGCCAGCAGCCCCCGGGGGGCTTACAATGAGCAGTTCTTC
CASSPRGAYNEQFF
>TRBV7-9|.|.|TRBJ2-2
TGTGCCAGCAGCTCCCCAGCGCCCTCGAACACCGGGGAGCTGTTTTTT
CASSSPAPSNTGELFF
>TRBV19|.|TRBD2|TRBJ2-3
TGTGCCAGTAGTATAGGGGCTAGCGGGGCCCCAGATACGCAGTATTTT
CASSIGASGAPDTQYF
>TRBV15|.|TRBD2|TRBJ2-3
TGTGCCACCAGCAGTATAGAGGGGAGGGTCGATACGCAGTATTTT
CATSSIEGRVDTQYF
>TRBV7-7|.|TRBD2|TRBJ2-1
TGTGCTAGCAGCTCCGGGACTAGCGGGAACAATGAGCAGTTCTTC
CASSSGTSGNNEQFF
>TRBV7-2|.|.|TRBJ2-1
TGTGCCAGCAGCTATAAATGGGCTAGTGGGAATGAGCAGTTCTTC
CASSYKWASGNEQFF
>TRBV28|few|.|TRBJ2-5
TGTGCCAGCAGTCAAGAAGGCAGAGACCAAGAGACCCAGTACTTC
CASSQEGRDQETQYF
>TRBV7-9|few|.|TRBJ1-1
TGTGCCAGCAGCTCTCGGGGGACTGAAGCTTTCTTT
CASSSRGTEAFF
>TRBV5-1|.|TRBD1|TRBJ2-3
TGCGCCAGCAGCCCAGGGGGCGGGAGCACAGATACGCAGTATTTT
CASSPGGGSTDTQYF
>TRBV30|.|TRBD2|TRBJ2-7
TGTGCCTGGGGACTAGAGGGCGGTGTGGAGCAGTACTTC
CAWGLEGGVEQYF
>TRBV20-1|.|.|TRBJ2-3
TGCAGTGCTAGTGGGGGGAGCACAGATACGCAGTATTTT
CSASGGSTDTQYF
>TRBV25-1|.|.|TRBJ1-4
TGTGCCAGCAGTGAAGCAACAGGGATTAATGAAAAACTGTTTTTT
CASSEATGINEKLFF
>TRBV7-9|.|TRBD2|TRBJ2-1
TGTGCCAGCAGCTTAGACGGCGCCCAGCGGGGGGGGAATGAGCAGTTCTTC
CASSLDGAQRGGNEQFF
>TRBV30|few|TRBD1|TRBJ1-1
TGTGCCTGGAGTGTGGGGACAGGGTCTAGAGCTTTCTTT
CAWSVGTGSRAFF
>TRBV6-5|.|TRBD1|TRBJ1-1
TGTGCCAGCAATCAAGAACAGGGGGGGGGAGCTTTCTTT
CASNQEQGGGAFF
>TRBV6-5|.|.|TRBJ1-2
TGTGCCAGCAGTTACGTGGGGCCAATTACCCACTATGGCTACACCTTC
CASSYVGPITHYGYTF
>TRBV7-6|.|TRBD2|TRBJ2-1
TGTGCCAGCACACCTGCGGGAGGCCCTACCTACAATGAGCAGTTCTTC
CASTPAGGPTYNEQFF
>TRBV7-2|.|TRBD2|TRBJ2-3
TGTGCCAGCAGCTCCCCTCGGGCTAGCGGGAGCTCTAGCACAGATACGCAGTATTTT
CASSSPRASGSSSTDTQYF
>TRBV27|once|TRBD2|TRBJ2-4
TGTGCCAGCAGTCTCCAGGCTAGCGGAGCCAAAAACATTCAGTACTTC
CASSLQASGAKNIQYF
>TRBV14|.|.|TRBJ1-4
TGTGCCAGCAGTGGGCAGCTTAATGAAAAACTGTTTTTT
CASSGQLNEKLFF
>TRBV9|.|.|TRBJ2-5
TGTGCCAGCAGCGTAGCGAGAACAAGGGGAGAGACCCAGTACTTC
CASSVARTRGETQYF
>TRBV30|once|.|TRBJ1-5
TGTGCCTGCTCTGCGAAGAGGGAAAGTCAGCCCCAGCATTTT
CACSAKRESQPQHF
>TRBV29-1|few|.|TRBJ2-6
TGCAGCGTTGATGAGAGCTCTGGGGCCAACGTCCTGACTTTC
CSVDESSGANVLTF
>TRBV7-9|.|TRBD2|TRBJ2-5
TGTGCCAGCATCTTTAAGGGGGGCGGGAGGGCCTTCGGCGAGACCCAGTACTTC
CASIFKGGGRAFGETQYF
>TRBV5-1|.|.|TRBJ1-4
TGCGCCAGCAGCTTGGCCAGGGGAAGGGATGAAAAACTGTTTTTT
CASSLARGRDEKLFF
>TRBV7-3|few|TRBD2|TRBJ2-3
TGTGCCAGCAGCTCCCAACCAGGAGCGGGGGGGGCAGATACGCAGTATTTT
CASSSQPGAGGADTQYF
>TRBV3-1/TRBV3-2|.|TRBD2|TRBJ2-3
TGTGCCGGCACCGGAGATGAGAGCGGGGGGTTCGGCACAGATACGCAGTATTTT
CAGTGDESGGFGTDTQYF
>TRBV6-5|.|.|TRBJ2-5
TGTGCCAGCAGCCTCACCGGGGGGACACTCGGGACCCAGTACTTC
CASSLTGGTLGTQYF
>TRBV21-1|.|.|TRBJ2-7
.
CASSTWGRGTGGHEQYF
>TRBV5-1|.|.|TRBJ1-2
TGCGCCAGCAGCCTCGGACAGCCTATGGGCTACACCTTC
CASSLGQPMGYTF
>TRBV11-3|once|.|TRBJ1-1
TGTGCCAGCAGCTCCCGGGTGACAGTGGAAGCTTTCTTT
CASSSRVTVEAFF
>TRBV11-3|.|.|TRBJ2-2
TGTGCCAGCAGCCCGACCGGGGAGCTGTTTTTT
CASSPTGELFF
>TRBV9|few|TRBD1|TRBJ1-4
TGTGCCAGCAGCGAAACCGGGACAGGGATTGAAAAACTGTTTTTT
CASSETGTGIEKLFF
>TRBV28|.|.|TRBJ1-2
TGTGCCAGCAGAGGGGGGCACGGCTACACCTTC
CASRGGHGYTF
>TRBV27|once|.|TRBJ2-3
TGTGCCAGCAGTTTGGCGCTAGTGACAGATACGCAGTATTTT
CASSLALVTDTQYF
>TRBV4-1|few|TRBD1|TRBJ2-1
TGCGCCAGCAGCCAAGATGTAGGGACAGGGAGCAATGAGCAGTTCTTC
CASSQDVGTGSNEQFF
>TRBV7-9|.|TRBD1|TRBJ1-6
TGTGCCAGCACCCCCCGCGGGACAGGGGGTTCACCCCTCCACTTT
CASTPRGTGGSPLHF
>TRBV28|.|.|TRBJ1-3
TGTGCCAGCAGCTCCCAGGGGAAGGCTGGAAACACCATATATTTT
CASSSQGKAGNTIYF